This entry describes one TCR beta chain. The source of the sample is a study of control samples from healthy donors and cancer patients. V was shortened by 4 bases and J by 3 bases, with 8 bases between the two germline ends. The germline gives CDR1 SGDLS, CDR2 YYNGEE. This CDR3 is built from 12 residues. The data were produced by immunoSEQ multiplex PCR, yet TCRdb's version contains in-frame clones alone and is incomplete. The table shows about 89,000 clones, with around 86% occurring only once. The chain has TRBV9 and TRBJ2-7; a weak D match, TRBD1 (5 bases). The receptor's source is a man younger than 45 in good health. The sequencing input was blood. In DNA form, the CDR3 reads TGTGCCAGCAGCCCTCAGGGCTACGAGCAGTACTTC. Residues: CASSPQGYEQYF.